Listed here is a single T cell receptor (beta chain). The data belong to a study of blood T cell repertoires in COVID-19. On the study more broadly: PBMCs, B-cell-depleted T cells, or T cells provided the cDNA or gDNA that made up the material.

The V gene end was trimmed by 5 bases and the J gene end by 0 bases; junction bases not matched to a gene: 6. The CDR3 is 15 residues long. Germline CDR1 SGHTA, CDR2 FQGTGA. In the authors' methods: The authors estimated nucleated cell counts from reference gene primer amplification. This table comes from immunoSEQ multiplex PCR, and its TCRdb copy is limited to in-frame clones, with some not included. That table furnishes V, J and clone size, whereas the DNA furnished D and trimming. The top ten clones hold roughly 13% of a sample with about 50,000 clones, approximately 88% of them seen once. The gene calls are TRBV7-3 and TRBJ1-1; the match to TRBD1 covers 7 bases. The clonotype comes from a human donor with active COVID-19. The donor label of this sample is uncertain. Sequences were obtained from peripheral blood. CDR3 sequence reads: CASSRLGTVNTEAFF. The CDR3 DNA is TGTGCCAGCAGCCGACTTGGGACAGTGAACACTGAAGCTTTCTTT. Filled out from reference TRBV7-3 and TRBJ1-1, the complete variable domain reads GAGVSQTPSNKVTEKGKYVELRCDPISGHTALYWYRQSLGQGPEFLIYFQGTGAADDSGLPNDRFFAVRPEGSVSTLKIQRTERGDSAVYLCASSRLGTVNTEAFFGQGTRLTVV.